This TCR beta chain was obtained from a study of OX40 agonist ivuxolimab in advanced cancers. Study findings and constraints: The study observed clonal expansion of CD4+ and CD8+ blood T cells by week 6 at 0.1 to 3.0 mg/kg. Averaging showed that CD8+ T cells had more expanded clones than CD4+ did.

The germline V gene encodes CDR1 MNHNY and CDR2 SVGAGI (reference sequence). The V end was cut by 6 bases, the J end by 2 bases, with 17 bases between. The CDR3 extends over 15 amino acids. The protocol was immunoSEQ multiplex PCR, while the TCRdb copy is restricted to in-frame clones and leaves out a portion. The data contain about 90,000 clones, more than 80% of them singletons. Concerning this clone itself: Its antigen is as yet unknown.

Sequencing used CD4+ or CD8+ T cells sorted from blood, obtained in a trial of the OX40 agonist ivuxolimab. The gene calls are TRBV6-6 and TRBJ2-7; D is perhaps TRBD2 (6 bases). The TCR was taken from an adult with an advanced solid tumor such as melanoma, head and neck, liver or kidney cancer. CDR3 nucleotides: TGTGCCAGCAGCCCCGCGGGACGGGAAGCCTACGAGCAGTACTTC. Its protein product is CASSPAGREAYEQYF.